This T cell receptor beta chain was obtained from a study of T-cell reconstitution after alpha-beta-depleted transplantation in children. Broader study findings: After transplant, high TCRbeta diversity at day 60 in some patients arose from surviving recipient T cells and thymic progenitors. Several hundred graft clones that had expanded were reportedly the source of alpha-beta T cells about two months after transplant.

Construction of the TCRbeta library involved unique molecular identifiers. TCRdb used MiXCR to reprocess the PCR reads, holding one entry per CDR3 protein. The table lists about 980,000 distinct CDR3 sequences, roughly 29% of them singletons. This clonotype occurred a few times. Its antigen is unknown. The V and J ends lost 2 bases and 2 bases respectively, with 11 bases between them. The CDR3 is 15 residues long. Germline CDR1 is SGHRS and CDR2 is YFSETQ. The chain is built from TRBV5-1 and TRBJ2-1; maybe TRBD2 (6 bases). This specimen was PBMCs, mostly from graft donor cells, taken 360 days after TCRalphabeta/CD19-depleted stem cell transplant. The TCR originated in a boy under two years old who had a stem cell transplant for SCID, so the T cells may come from the graft donor. For the CDR3, the DNA is TGCGCCAGCAGCTTATGGGACTCCGCCTACAATGAGCAGTTCTTC. As protein: CASSLWDSAYNEQFF.